The clone carrying this TCR beta chain was counted a single time. The V segment lost 1 base and the J segment 0 bases; nucleotides outside the gene matches: 5. This CDR3 spans 17 amino acids. Germline V gene sequence: CDR1 SGHAT, CDR2 FQNNGV. The sample belongs to a study of shared clonotypes between healthy human individuals. Running of the assay took place at deep level. Using 200 ng DNA, around 30,000 T cell genomes, the sorted-subset replicate PCRs were run. Original data processing: Junction-only sequences produced by ImmunoSEQ had no quality scores, so filtering differed. Here immunoSEQ multiplex PCR was the method, and the copy in TCRdb shows in-frame clones only, minus some. V, J and clone size derive from that table, while D and trimming were established from the DNA sequence. The table lists 1,400,000 or so clones, about 98.5% of them singletons, with 0.36% in the top ten.

The chain uses TRBV11-2 and TRBJ2-3; 9 bases are shared with TRBD1. This clonotype originated in a man under 40 in good health. The sample comprised naive CD4+ T cells sorted from blood. Subset described: CD45RA+ positively selected. CDR3 DNA: TGTGCCAGCAGCTTAGCCCCGGGACAGGGAAGCACAGATACGCAGTATTTT. It yields the protein CASSLAPGQGSTDTQYF.